This TCR beta chain was obtained from a study of T cell responses to AZD1222 COVID-19 vaccine. The method was immunoSEQ multiplex PCR; TCRdb's version includes in-frame clones alone and lacks a portion of them. The sample has over 150,000 clones, about nine tenths seen once. Worth noting for this clone: Its antigen is undetermined.

The study, taken as a whole, reports: AZD1222 recipients seropositive at baseline numbered only 5 or 6. With two AZD1222 doses given, Spike-specific TCR breadth and depth both rose.

This sample comprised peripheral blood, obtained on day 0 of AZD1222 vaccination. This TCR came from an adult in good health.

The CDR3 spells CASNFRDRRNTIYF. CDR3 coding DNA: TGTGCCAGCAACTTCCGGGACAGACGAAACACCATATATTTT. This chain connects TRBV19 to TRBJ1-3; 7 bases match TRBD1. V was pared by 9 bases and J by 5 bases, with 10 bases of the junction left unmatched. The germline V gene has CDR1 LNHDA and CDR2 SQIVND (reference sequence). The CDR3 extends over 14 amino acids.